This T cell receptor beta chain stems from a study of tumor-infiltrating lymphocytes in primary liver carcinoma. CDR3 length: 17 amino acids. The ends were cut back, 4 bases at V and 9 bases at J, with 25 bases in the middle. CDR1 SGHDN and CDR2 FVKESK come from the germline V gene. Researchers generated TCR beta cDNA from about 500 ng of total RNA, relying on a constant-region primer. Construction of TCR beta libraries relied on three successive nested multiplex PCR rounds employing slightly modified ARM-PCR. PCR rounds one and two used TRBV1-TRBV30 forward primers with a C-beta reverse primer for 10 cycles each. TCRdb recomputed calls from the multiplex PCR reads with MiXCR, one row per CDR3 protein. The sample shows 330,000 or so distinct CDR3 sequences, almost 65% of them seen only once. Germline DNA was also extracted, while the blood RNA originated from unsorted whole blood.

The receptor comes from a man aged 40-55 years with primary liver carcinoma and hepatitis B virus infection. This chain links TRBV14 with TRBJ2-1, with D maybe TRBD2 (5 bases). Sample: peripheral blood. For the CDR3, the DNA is TGTGCCAGCAGCCCCCCGGTCTGGACTTGCATTAAGAGTGAGCAGTTCTTC. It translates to CASSPPVWTCIKSEQFF.